This TCR beta chain was documented in a study of CD8 T cells in Susac syndrome. cDNA came from 0.5 to 1 ug RNA primed by random hexamers. Each CDR3 protein is one row after TCRdb ran MiXCR on the immunoSEQ multiplex PCR reads. Of around 150,000 distinct CDR3 sequences listed, 85% to 95% were seen once; the top ten hold about 0.11%. In blood CD8+ and CD4+ T cells, TCR beta underwent sequencing. CDR1 and CDR2 (germline): MDHEN, SYDVKM. With 9 bases clipped from V and 8 bases from J, the junction kept 9 bases outside the gene matches. The CDR3 is made up of 13 amino acids. The chain couples TRBV28 to TRBJ1-4, with 7 bases fitting TRBD1. Sequenced input: CD4+ T cells from PBMCs. The source of this sequence is a human donor with multiple sclerosis. The CDR3 here is CASWDSLGEKLFF. Here the CDR3 DNA reads TGTGCCAGTTGGGACAGCCTGGGCGAAAAACTGTTTTTT.